This entry is about one TCR beta chain. Here immunoSEQ multiplex PCR was the method, and the copy in TCRdb shows in-frame clones only, minus some. The data hold 50,000 to 75,000 clones, with 91% observed a single time. The record originates from a study of T cell changes during pregnancy in multiple sclerosis. In germline, CDR1 is SEHNR, CDR2 FQNEAQ (reference sequence). Trimming left V 5 bases short and J 1 base short, with 6 bases between. The CDR3 sequence is 12 residues long. The rearrangement uses TRBV7-9 and TRBJ2-7; D gene unclear. The receptor was derived from a female donor in good health, enrolled as a control in a pregnancy study. Material: peripheral blood, obtained in the third trimester of pregnancy. The CDR3: CASSPESYEQYF. DNA of the CDR3: TGTGCCAGCAGCCCGGAGTCCTACGAGCAGTACTTC. The entire variable domain, with the rest obtained from reference TRBV7-9 and TRBJ2-7, is as follows: DTGVSQNPRHKITKRGQNVTFRCDPISEHNRLYWYRQTLGQGPEFLTYFQNEAQLEKSRLLSDRFSAERPKGSFSTLEIQRTEQGDSAMYLCASSPESYEQYFGPGTRLTVT.